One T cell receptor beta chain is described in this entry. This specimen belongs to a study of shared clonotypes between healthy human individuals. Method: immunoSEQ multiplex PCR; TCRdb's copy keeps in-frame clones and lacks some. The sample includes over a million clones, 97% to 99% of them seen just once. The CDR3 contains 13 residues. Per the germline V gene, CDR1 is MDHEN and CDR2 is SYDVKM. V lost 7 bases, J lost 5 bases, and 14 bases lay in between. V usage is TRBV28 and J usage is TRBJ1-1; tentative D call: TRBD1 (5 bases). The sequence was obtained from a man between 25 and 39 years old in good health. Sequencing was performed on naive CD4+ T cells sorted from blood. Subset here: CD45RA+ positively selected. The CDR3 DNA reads TGTGCCAGCAAGTTGGGGGGTTTTACTGAAGCTTTCTTT. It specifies CASKLGGFTEAFF.